This TCR beta chain was found in a study of blood T cell repertoires in COVID-19. The overall study: Sources were T cells, B-cell-depleted T cells, or PBMCs; the material itself was cDNA or gDNA.

As processed by the authors: Amplifying reference gene primers gave estimates of nucleated cell counts. This table comes from immunoSEQ multiplex PCR, and its TCRdb copy is limited to in-frame clones, with some not included. The DNA was the basis for D and trimming; V, J and clone size are from that table. Altogether 80,000 to 95,000 clones are present, roughly three quarters being singletons, with the ten largest covering 9.8%. Unmatched junction bases numbered 17, after V lost 10 bases and J lost 9 bases. The CDR3 extends over 15 amino acids. Germline CDR1 MNHEY, CDR2 SVGEGT. This receptor was obtained from an elderly woman with acute or convalescent COVID-19. V gene TRBV6-2 or TRBV6-3 combines with J gene TRBJ2-1, with TRBD2 identical over 8 bases. What was sequenced was peripheral blood. CDR3 sequence (DNA): TGTGCCATCAACCCACAGGGAAACGCGGGGGGTGAGCAGTTCTTC. Translation: CAINPQGNAGGEQFF.